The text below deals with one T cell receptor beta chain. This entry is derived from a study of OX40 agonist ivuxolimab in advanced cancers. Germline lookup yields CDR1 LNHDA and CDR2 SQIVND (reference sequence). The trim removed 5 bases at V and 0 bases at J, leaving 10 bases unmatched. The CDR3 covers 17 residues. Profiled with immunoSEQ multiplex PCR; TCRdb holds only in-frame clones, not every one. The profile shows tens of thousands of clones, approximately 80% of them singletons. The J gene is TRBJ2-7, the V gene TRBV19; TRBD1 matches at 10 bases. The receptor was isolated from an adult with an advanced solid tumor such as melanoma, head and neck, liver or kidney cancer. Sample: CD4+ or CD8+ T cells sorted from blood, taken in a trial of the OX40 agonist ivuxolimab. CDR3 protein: CASSRDVGQGSSYEQYF. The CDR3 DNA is TGTGCCAGTAGTCGTGACGTGGGACAGGGGAGCTCCTACGAGCAGTACTTC.